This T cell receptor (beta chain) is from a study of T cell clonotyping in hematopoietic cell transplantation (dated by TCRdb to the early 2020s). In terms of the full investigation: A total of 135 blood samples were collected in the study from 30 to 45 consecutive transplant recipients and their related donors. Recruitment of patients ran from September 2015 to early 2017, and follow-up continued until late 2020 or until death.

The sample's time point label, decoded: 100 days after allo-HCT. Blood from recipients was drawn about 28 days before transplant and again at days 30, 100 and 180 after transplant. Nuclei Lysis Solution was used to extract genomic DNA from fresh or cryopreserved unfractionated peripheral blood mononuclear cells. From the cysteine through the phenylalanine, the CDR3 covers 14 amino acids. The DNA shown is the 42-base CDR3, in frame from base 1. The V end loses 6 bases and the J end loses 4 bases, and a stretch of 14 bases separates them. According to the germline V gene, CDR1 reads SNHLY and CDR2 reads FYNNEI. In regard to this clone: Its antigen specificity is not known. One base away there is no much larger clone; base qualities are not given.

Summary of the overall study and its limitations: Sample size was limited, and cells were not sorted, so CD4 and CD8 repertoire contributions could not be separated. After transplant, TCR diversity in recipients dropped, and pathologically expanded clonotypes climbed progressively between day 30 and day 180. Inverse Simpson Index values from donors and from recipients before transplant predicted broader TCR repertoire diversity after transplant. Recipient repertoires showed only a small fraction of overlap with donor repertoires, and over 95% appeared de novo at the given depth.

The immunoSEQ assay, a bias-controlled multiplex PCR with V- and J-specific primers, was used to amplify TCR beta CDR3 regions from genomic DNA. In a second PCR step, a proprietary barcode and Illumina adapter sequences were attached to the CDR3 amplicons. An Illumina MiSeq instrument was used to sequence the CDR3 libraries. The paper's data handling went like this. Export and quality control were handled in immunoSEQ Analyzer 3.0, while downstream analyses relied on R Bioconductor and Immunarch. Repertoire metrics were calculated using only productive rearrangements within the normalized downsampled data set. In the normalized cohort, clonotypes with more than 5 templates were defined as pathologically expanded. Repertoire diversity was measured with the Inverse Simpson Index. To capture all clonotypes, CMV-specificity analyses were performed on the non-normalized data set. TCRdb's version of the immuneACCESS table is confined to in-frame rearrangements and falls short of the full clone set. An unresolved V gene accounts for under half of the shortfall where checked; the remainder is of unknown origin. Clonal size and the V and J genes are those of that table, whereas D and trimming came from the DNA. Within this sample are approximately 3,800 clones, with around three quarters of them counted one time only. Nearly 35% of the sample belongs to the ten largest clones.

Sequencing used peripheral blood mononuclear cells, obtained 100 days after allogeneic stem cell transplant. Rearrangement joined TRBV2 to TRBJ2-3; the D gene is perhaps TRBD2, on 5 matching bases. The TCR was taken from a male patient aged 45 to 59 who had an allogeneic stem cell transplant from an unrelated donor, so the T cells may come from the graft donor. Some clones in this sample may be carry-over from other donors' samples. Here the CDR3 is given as CASSRRAPSDTQYF. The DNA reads TGTGCCAGCAGCCGGCGGGCCCCTTCAGATACGCAGTATTTT.